This T cell receptor beta chain was sequenced during a study of regulatory T cells in long-lasting Graves disease. Overall study results and limits: TRBV28, TRBJ1-2 and TRBJ2-5 were segments that persistent disease favored.

Both iRepertoire HTBI primers and Arm-PCR of CDR3 regions were used to build the TCR beta libraries. Source study methods: Identification of gene segments yielded more than 60 TRBV and 13 to 15 TRBJ across samples. MiXCR, run by TCRdb on the multiplex PCR reads, gives a single entry per CDR3 protein. TCRdb's processing, not the study's, gives the V and J calls here. In the table there are more than 650,000 distinct CDR3 sequences, 30% of which are singletons. The CDR3 sequence is 17 residues long. After removal of 0 bases from V and 0 bases from J, the junction contained 4 bases not matched to a gene. Looked up from germline, CDR1 is LGHDT and CDR2 is YNNKEL (reference sequence). Time point reported: persistent/refractory GD, antithyroid drugs over 5 years with positive TRAb. Following extraction of RNA from PBMCs, that RNA was used to make the TCR library. Patients were enrolled at an endocrinology department in Xi'an, China. As collected, the peripheral blood samples measured 7.5 to 9 milliliters each and went into EDTA tubes.

Details on this clonotype: Its antigen is unknown.

The sample in question was peripheral blood mononuclear cells (PBMCs), obtained when the disease was refractory, from a patient treated with antithyroid drugs. This clonotype was obtained from a female donor with Graves disease. J is TRBJ2-2 and V is TRBV3-1; 7 bases line up with TRBD2. The CDR3 loop is CASSQDPSGANTGELFF. In DNA form, the CDR3 reads TGTGCCAGCAGCCAAGACCCTAGCGGAGCGAACACCGGGGAGCTGTTTTTT.